This entry lists 11 T cell receptor beta chains sequenced from one sample in a study of cytomegalovirus exposure and HLA in healthy donors. PCR was performed using 60 Vbeta and 13 Jbeta primers. Sequencing was performed with immunoSEQ multiplex PCR; in TCRdb, only in-frame clones are kept and a portion is missing. This sample has 120,000 or so clones; roughly 75% occur once, and the top ten carry around 9.9%. Sequencing used PBMCs. Receptors originate from a man aged 30 to 39 in good health and CMV-seropositive.

The V call is TRBV11-2, the J call TRBJ2-1; 7 nucleotides agree with TRBD2. After removal of 3 bases from V and 1 base from J, the junction contained 12 bases not matched to a gene. CDR3 size: 18 residues. Germline V gives CDR1 SGHAT, CDR2 FQNNGV. The CDR3 region has the DNA TGTGCCAGCAGCTTTTGGGCTAGCGGAAGGAATTCCTACAATGAGCAGTTCTTC. Translated, it gives CASSFWASGRNSYNEQFF.

A few counts support this clone. The V and J genes are TRBV6-5 and TRBJ1-2, with D possibly matching TRBD1 (6 bases). This CDR3 contains 13 residues. Trimming took off 6 bases at V and 4 bases at J, with 12 bases between the two ends. In germline, CDR1 is MNHEY, CDR2 SVGAGI. CDR3 coding DNA: TGTGCCAGCAGCATAGGACAGACCTATGGCTACACCTTC. Amino acids: CASSIGQTYGYTF.

V is TRBV5-4 and J is TRBJ2-1; 8 positions agree with TRBD2. The junction had 9 bases not matched to a gene; V was cut back by 6 bases and J by 10 bases. Germline CDR1 reads SGHNT; CDR2 reads YYREEE (reference sequence). This CDR3 region has 13 residues. The CDR3 here is CASTVGLAQEQFF. The CDR3 DNA follows: TGTGCCAGCACCGTAGGACTAGCCCAAGAGCAGTTCTTC.

The rearrangement uses TRBV6-5 and TRBJ2-2, with TRBD1 as a possible D gene (6 bases). CDR3 length: 15 residues. Germline V gene sequence: CDR1 MNHEY, CDR2 SVGAGI. The ends were cut back, 6 bases at V and 0 bases at J, with 11 bases in the middle. The CDR3 is CASRPTGSNTGELFF. In DNA form, the CDR3 reads TGTGCCAGCAGGCCTACAGGGTCGAACACCGGGGAGCTGTTTTTT.

The chain's CDR3 is CASSLTGGYQPQHF. The CDR3 nucleotides read TGTGCCAGCAGTTTAACAGGGGGATATCAGCCCCAGCATTTT. The rearrangement uses TRBV27 and TRBJ1-5, with 8 bases aligning to TRBD1. Germline trimming cut 2 bases from V and 5 bases from J; bases unmatched to any gene: 2. CDR1 MNHEY and CDR2 SMNVEV come from the germline V gene (reference sequence). The CDR3 length is 14 residues.

The chain uses TRBV5-1 and TRBJ2-7; 7 bases are a match to TRBD2. The germline V gene has CDR1 SGHRS and CDR2 YFSETQ. This CDR3 is built from 15 residues. V shed 1 base, J shed 2 bases, and the junction held 6 bases outside the gene matches. The CDR3 DNA reads TGCGCCAGCAGCTTGACGGCTAGCGGAGCCTACGAGCAGTACTTC. As protein: CASSLTASGAYEQYF.

The sample holds a few counts of this clone. This chain links TRBV10-3 with TRBJ2-7; 8 bases are shared with TRBD1. The germline V gene encodes CDR1 ENHRY and CDR2 SYGVKD. CDR3 length equals 14 residues. After removal of 6 bases from V and 5 bases from J, the junction contained 9 bases not matched to a gene. The CDR3 nucleotides are TGTGCCATCAGCTTGACAGGGGATTCCGACGAGCAGTACTTC. Translation: CAISLTGDSDEQYF.

The rearrangement uses TRBV11-2 and TRBJ1-4, with 8 bases fitting TRBD1. V was pared by 3 bases and J by 5 bases, with 17 bases of the junction left unmatched. Germline V gene data show CDR1 as SGHAT and CDR2 as FQNNGV. CDR3 length equals 19 residues. This CDR3 is CASSLGGQGRGRRNEKLFF. DNA for the CDR3: TGTGCCAGCAGCTTGGGAGGACAGGGTCGTGGTAGAAGAAATGAAAAACTGTTTTTT.

CDR3 protein: CASSEGSDTEAFF. The DNA of the CDR3 is TGTGCCAGCAGTGAAGGTTCGGACACTGAAGCTTTCTTT. The chain combines TRBV6-1 with TRBJ1-1; D is unresolved. The CDR3 sequence is 13 residues long. CDR1 is MNHNS and CDR2 is SASEGT in the germline V gene. V lost 1 base and J 3 bases, leaving 6 bases between the germline ends.

The chain combines TRBV7-6 with TRBJ2-7; D is possibly TRBD2 (5 bases). The V gene lost 5 bases and the J gene lost 2 bases, with 22 bases spanning the gap. The CDR3 is made up of 17 amino acids. In germline, CDR1 is SGHVS, CDR2 FNYEAQ. The CDR3 here is CASSPAFSRVGAYEQYF. The CDR3 nucleotides read TGTGCCAGCAGCCCGGCTTTTTCGAGGGTAGGAGCCTACGAGCAGTACTTC.

The rearrangement joins TRBV18 to TRBJ1-1; possibly TRBD1 for D (6 bases). Germline values: CDR1 KGHSH, CDR2 LQKENI. V gave up 3 bases and J gave up 1 base, with 18 bases separating them. CDR3 size: 17 residues. CDR3 bases: TGTGCCAGCTCACCGATGTTCGGGGGGGCCGAGAACACTGAAGCTTTCTTT. Protein: CASSPMFGGAENTEAFF.